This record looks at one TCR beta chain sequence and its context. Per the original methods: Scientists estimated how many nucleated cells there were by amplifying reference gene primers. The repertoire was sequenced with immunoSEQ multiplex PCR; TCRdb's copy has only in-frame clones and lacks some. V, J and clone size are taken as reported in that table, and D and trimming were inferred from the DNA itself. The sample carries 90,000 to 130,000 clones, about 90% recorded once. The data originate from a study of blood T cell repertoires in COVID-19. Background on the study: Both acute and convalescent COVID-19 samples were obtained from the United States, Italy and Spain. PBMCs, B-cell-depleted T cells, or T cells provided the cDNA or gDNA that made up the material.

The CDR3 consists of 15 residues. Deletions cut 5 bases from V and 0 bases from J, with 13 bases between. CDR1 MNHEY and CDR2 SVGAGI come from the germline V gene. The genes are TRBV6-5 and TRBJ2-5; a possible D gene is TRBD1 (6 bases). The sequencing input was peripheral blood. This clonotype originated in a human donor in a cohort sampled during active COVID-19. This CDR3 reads CASSLGDTYQETQYF. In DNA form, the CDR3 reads TGTGCCAGCAGTCTTGGGGACACCTACCAAGAGACCCAGTACTTC.